This TCR beta chain is drawn from a study of cytomegalovirus exposure and HLA in healthy donors. With 60 Vbeta and 13 Jbeta primers, the PCR was carried out. The protocol was immunoSEQ multiplex PCR, while the TCRdb copy is restricted to in-frame clones and leaves out a portion. The table includes 150,000 or so clones, around three quarters detected once. This clone has only one observation. CDR1 and CDR2 (germline): MNHEY, SMNVEV (reference sequence). V was cut by 8 bases and J by 3 bases, with 14 bases left in between. The CDR3 is 13 amino acids. Sequencing was performed on PBMCs. The receptor was derived from a male donor in good health and CMV-seronegative. The chain uses TRBV27 and TRBJ2-7; possible D gene TRBD1, 6 bases. CDR3 DNA: TGTGCCAGCGGGCCGGACAGCCTCTACGAGCAGTACTTC. Its translation is CASGPDSLYEQYF.